The rows below give T cell receptor beta chains drawn from one sample of a study of OX40 agonist ivuxolimab in advanced cancers. Assay used: immunoSEQ multiplex PCR; TCRdb lists only in-frame clones, some missing. Among almost 80,000 clones listed, about four fifths were seen once. Sequencing used CD4+ or CD8+ T cells sorted from blood, obtained in a trial of the OX40 agonist ivuxolimab. Receptor source: an adult with an advanced solid tumor such as melanoma, head and neck, liver or kidney cancer. CDR3s include the opening cysteine and the closing phenylalanine or tryptophan. Each record gives: clone size, J gene, V gene, D gene, CDR3 DNA, CDR3 protein. D genes are given only for firm matches. Part of the rows lack a size; the others show once, few, many or a class for expanded clones.

. TRBJ1-1 TRBV7-8 . TGTGCCAGCAGCTTACCGGCGTTGGGGTCAGGGGTTACTGAAGCTTTCTTT CASSLPALGSGVTEAFF
. TRBJ2-3 TRBV11-2 . TGTGCCAGCAGCTTTCTAGGTCCAGATACGCAGTATTTT CASSFLGPDTQYF
. TRBJ2-3 TRBV7-9 TRBD2 TGTGCCAGCAGCTTAGTGACTAGCGGGAGGAGAGATACGCAGTATTTT CASSLVTSGRRDTQYF
. TRBJ1-3 TRBV27 . TGTGCCAGCAGTTCAGACTCTGGAAACACCATATATTTT CASSSDSGNTIYF
. TRBJ2-5 TRBV5-4 TRBD2 TGTGCCAGCAGCTTGGGGACTAGCGGGGAAGAGACCCAGTACTTC CASSLGTSGEETQYF
. TRBJ2-5 TRBV5-4 TRBD2 TGTGCCAGCAGCTTGGGGAGCGGGAGAGAGACCCAGTACTTC CASSLGSGRETQYF
few TRBJ1-4 TRBV27 . TGTGCCAGCGGAAGGACAGTAAATGAAAAACTGTTTTTT CASGRTVNEKLFF
. TRBJ1-4 TRBV18 . TGTGCCAGCTCTAACTACAGATCTAATAATGAAAAACTGTTTTTT CASSNYRSNNEKLFF
once TRBJ1-5 TRBV30 . TGTGCCTGGAGTGGAAAGGGAACTAATCAGCCCCAGCATTTT CAWSGKGTNQPQHF
. TRBJ1-4 TRBV11-2 . TGTGCCAGCAGTTCCGGGACAAGTTCCGAAAAACTGTTTTTT CASSSGTSSEKLFF
. TRBJ2-5 TRBV19 . TGTGCCAGTAGTATAGATCAAGAGTTCGGGCAGTACTTC CASSIDQEFGQYF
. TRBJ1-2 TRBV6-1 . TGTGCCAGCAGTGAACACAGGGTCTCGCGGGGCTACACCTTC CASSEHRVSRGYTF
. TRBJ2-2 TRBV27 . TGTGCCAGCAAAGGACATCTAGCGACCGGGGAGCTGTTTTTT CASKGHLATGELFF
. TRBJ2-7 TRBV6-6 . TGTGCCAGCAGTTACGCTAAGGGGGGGGCAACCTACGAGCAGTACTTC CASSYAKGGATYEQYF
. TRBJ2-7 TRBV7-9 . TGTGCCAGCAGCCCCTTTCCCGGAGTAAAGGGTTTCGGCTACGAGCAGTACTTC CASSPFPGVKGFGYEQYF
. TRBJ1-5 TRBV2 TRBD1 TGTGCCAGCAACGGACAGGGGATTGCGGATCAGCCCCAGCATTTT CASNGQGIADQPQHF
. TRBJ2-1 TRBV29-1 TRBD1 TGCAGCGTTGAGGGGACAGGAGGCCCCTACAATGAGCAGTTCTTC CSVEGTGGPYNEQFF
few TRBJ2-5 TRBV7-6 TRBD1 TGTGCCAGCAGCTTAGCCGGGACAGGAGAGACCCAGTACTTC CASSLAGTGETQYF
few TRBJ2-2 TRBV6-1 . TGTGCCAGCAGTGTCGAACGGAACACCGGGGAGCTGTTTTTT CASSVERNTGELFF
. TRBJ2-5 TRBV30 . TGTGCCTGGAGTGTACTGGGGGGCGGGGAGACCCAGTACTTC CAWSVLGGGETQYF
. TRBJ1-6 TRBV5-1 TRBD1 TGCGCCAGCAGCTTAACGGGACAGGCGGGTTCACCCCTCCACTTT CASSLTGQAGSPLHF
. TRBJ2-7 TRBV5-1 . TGCGCCAGCAGCTTGGGGCAGGCAACCTACGAGCAGTACTTC CASSLGQATYEQYF
. TRBJ2-7 TRBV6-1 TRBD2 TGTGCCAGCAGTGACGAGCGGGAGTATGTTTACGAGCAGTACTTC CASSDEREYVYEQYF
once TRBJ2-1 TRBV5-5 TRBD1 TGTGCCAGCAGCTTTAGGGGACAGGGGAACAATGAGCAGTTCTTC CASSFRGQGNNEQFF
. TRBJ1-4 TRBV19 . TGTGCCAGTAGTATCGGGGAATCAACTAATGAAAAACTGTTTTTT CASSIGESTNEKLFF
few TRBJ2-1 TRBV19 TRBD1 TGTGCCAGTAGAAGGACAGGACCGAACAATGAGCAGTTCTTC CASRRTGPNNEQFF
. TRBJ2-6 TRBV30 TRBD1 TGTGCCTGGAGTGTCCTCCCAGGGGGCGCGGGTGGGGCCAACGTCCTGACTTTC CAWSVLPGGAGGANVLTF
. TRBJ1-4 TRBV27 . TGTGCCAGCAGTTTGTTTTGGGGAACTAATGAAAAACTGTTTTTT CASSLFWGTNEKLFF
once TRBJ2-2 TRBV18 TRBD2 TGTGCCAGCTCACCGGGGACTAGCGGGAGATCGGCCGGGGAGCTGTTTTTT CASSPGTSGRSAGELFF
. TRBJ1-3 TRBV28 TRBD1 TGTGCCAGCAGTTCGCCGGGACAGGGAGGAAACACCATATATTTT CASSSPGQGGNTIYF
. TRBJ2-1 TRBV4-3 TRBD2 TGCGCCAGCAGCCAAGAAGGGCGAGGGCGGGGGGGAAATGAGCAGTTCTTC CASSQEGRGRGGNEQFF
. TRBJ1-1 TRBV5-1 . TGCGCCAGCAGCTTGGGCCCCGGTCTTACTGAAGCTTTCTTT CASSLGPGLTEAFF
. TRBJ1-5 TRBV15 . TGTGCCACCAGCCAGGGGTTGAAGCCCCAGCATTTT CATSQGLKPQHF
few TRBJ1-5 TRBV30 . TGTGCCTGGAGTGTAAGGAATACGGGCAATCAGCCCCAGCATTTT CAWSVRNTGNQPQHF
. TRBJ2-1 TRBV19 TRBD2 TGTGCCAGTAGTATAAGGGCGGGAGGGGCCGATGAGCAGTTCTTC CASSIRAGGADEQFF
. TRBJ1-2 TRBV25-1 TRBD1 TGTGCCAGCAGTAAGACCCGGACAGGGAACTATGGCTACACCTTC CASSKTRTGNYGYTF
. TRBJ1-1 TRBV7-9 . TGTGCCAGCAGCCCCCCCAGGTTAAACACTGAAGCTTTCTTT CASSPPRLNTEAFF
. TRBJ1-4 TRBV9 . TGTGCCAGCAGCGTAGCTACCGGGGGTGAAAAACTGTTTTTT CASSVATGGEKLFF
. TRBJ2-7 TRBV18 . TGTGCCAGCTCACCCCGGGGCGGCGAGCAGTACTTC CASSPRGGEQYF
. TRBJ1-1 TRBV7-9 TRBD1 TGTGCCACCACCCGGGACAGCGAAATGAACACTGAAGCTTTCTTT CATTRDSEMNTEAFF
. TRBJ2-3 TRBV19 TRBD2 TGTGCCAGTAGTGGAGGTAGCGGGGGAACCACAGATACGCAGTATTTT CASSGGSGGTTDTQYF
. TRBJ1-2 TRBV19 . TGTGCCAGTAGTATGTCTTCGCCGGGGTTCGGCTATGGCTACACCTTC CASSMSSPGFGYGYTF
. TRBJ1-1 TRBV29-1 TRBD1 TGCAGCGTCGAACAGGGGACTAACACTGAAGCTTTCTTT CSVEQGTNTEAFF
once TRBJ1-1 TRBV19 TRBD1 TGTGCCAGTAGTACCCCCCCAGGGGGAACGCACGAAGCTTTCTTT CASSTPPGGTHEAFF
. TRBJ2-5 TRBV5-1 . TGCGCCAGCACCCGGACCAGGGATCAAGAGACCCAGTACTTC CASTRTRDQETQYF
few TRBJ1-1 TRBV4-1 . TGCGCCAGCAGCCAAGATCGGGCGAACACTGAAGCTTTCTTT CASSQDRANTEAFF
. TRBJ2-3 TRBV14 . TGTGCCAGCAGCCCATCAGGGAGCAGGGTGATAAGCACAGATACGCAGTATTTT CASSPSGSRVISTDTQYF
. TRBJ1-2 TRBV15 . TGTGCCACCAGCAGAGGAGCAAACACGGACTATGGCTACACCTTC CATSRGANTDYGYTF
. TRBJ2-1 TRBV6-6 . TGTGCCAGCAGTTATGGGAACAATGAGCAGTTCTTC CASSYGNNEQFF
few TRBJ2-3 TRBV5-1 . TGCGCCAGCAGCTTTGGCACAGATACGCAGTATTTT CASSFGTDTQYF
. TRBJ2-1 TRBV28 TRBD2 TGTGCCAGCAGTGGTCCGGGGGGGAACTACAATGAGCAGTTCTTC CASSGPGGNYNEQFF
. TRBJ1-2 TRBV29-1 . TGCAGCGCAGGGGACCAAACTAACTATGGCTACACCTTC CSAGDQTNYGYTF
. TRBJ2-6 TRBV5-1 TRBD1 TGCGCCAGCAGCTTGGCGGGACAGGGCCTCTCTGGGGCCAACGTCCTGACTTTC CASSLAGQGLSGANVLTF
. TRBJ1-6 TRBV6-5 TRBD1 TGTGCCAGCAGTCAACGGACAGGGGAATCACCCCTCCACTTT CASSQRTGESPLHF